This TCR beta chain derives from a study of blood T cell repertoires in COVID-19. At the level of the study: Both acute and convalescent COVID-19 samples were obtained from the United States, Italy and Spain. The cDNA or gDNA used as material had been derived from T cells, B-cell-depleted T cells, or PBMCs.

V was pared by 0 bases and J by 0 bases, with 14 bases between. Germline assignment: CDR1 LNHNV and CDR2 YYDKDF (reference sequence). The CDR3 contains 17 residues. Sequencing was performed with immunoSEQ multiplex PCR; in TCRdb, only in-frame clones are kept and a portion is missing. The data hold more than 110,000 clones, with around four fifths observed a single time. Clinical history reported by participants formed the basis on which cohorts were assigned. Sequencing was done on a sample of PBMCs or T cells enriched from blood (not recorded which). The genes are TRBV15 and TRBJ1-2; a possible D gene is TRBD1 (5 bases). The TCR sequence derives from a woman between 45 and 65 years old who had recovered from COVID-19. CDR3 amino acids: CATSRDFSGLPNYGYTF. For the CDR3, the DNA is TGTGCCACCAGCAGAGATTTCTCGGGACTCCCTAACTATGGCTACACCTTC.